The next 27 T cell receptor beta chains were all read from a single sample in a study of blood T cells in healthy people across ages. The authors ran a second PCR of about 7 to 11 cycles using a sample-barcoded 5' primer and a J-beta primer mix. TCRdb used MiXCR to reprocess the 5' RACE reads, holding one entry per CDR3 protein. Here the sample spans roughly 1,700,000 distinct CDR3 sequences, under 30% being singletons. The sequencing input was blood. These receptor sequences come from a woman aged 30 to 39 in good health.

This clonotype appeared a few times. The chain carries TRBV4-1 and TRBJ1-5; TRBD1 is a possible D gene (6 bases). The CDR3 has 15 residues. CDR1 and CDR2 from the germline V gene are MGHRA and YSYEKL. Deletions cut 2 bases from V and 6 bases from J, with 14 bases between. CDR3 DNA: TGCGCCAGCAGCCAAAGGGGGGGGTACGTTCAGCCCCAGCATTTT. It specifies CASSQRGGYVQPQHF.

This clonotype was found many times. CDR3 in amino acids: CSALSGAGDYEQYF. DNA of the CDR3: TGCAGTGCTCTTAGCGGGGCGGGGGATTACGAGCAGTACTTC. This chain uses TRBV20-1 with TRBJ2-7; 8 bases are shared with TRBD2. Per the germline V gene, CDR1 is DFQATT and CDR2 is SNEGSKA (reference sequence). The length of the CDR3 is 14 residues. V shed 5 bases, J shed 4 bases, and the junction held 10 bases outside the gene matches.

There are many counts of this clonotype. This rearrangement joins TRBV7-2 to TRBJ2-1; 7 positions match TRBD2. Germline assignment: CDR1 SGHTA and CDR2 FQGNSA. V lost 5 bases, J lost 9 bases, and 7 bases stayed unmatched. The CDR3 extends over 13 amino acids. Written as DNA, the CDR3 is TGTGCCAGCAGCCCTGCTAGCGGTCCTGAGCAGTTCTTC. Translating it yields CASSPASGPEQFF.

This chain uses TRBV12-3 or TRBV12-4 with TRBJ2-1; 10 nucleotides line up with TRBD2. CDR3 length equals 15 residues. J was trimmed by 7 bases and V by 4 bases; bases with no gene match: 7. For the CDR3, the DNA is TGTGCCAGCAGTTCCGGGACTAGCGTAGGTAATGAGCAGTTCTTC. Protein product: CASSSGTSVGNEQFF.

This clonotype showed up just a few times. The chain carries TRBV7-2 and TRBJ1-5; D is possibly TRBD1 (5 bases). The V end lost 1 base, the J end lost 14 bases, and 15 bases lay between the germline ends. Germline assignment: CDR1 SGHTA and CDR2 FQGNSA. The CDR3 covers 13 residues. The DNA of the CDR3 is TGTGCCAGCAGCTTAGATCAGGACACATTGAAGCATTTT. This translates into CASSLDQDTLKHF. The full variable domain, its missing parts supplied by reference TRBV7-2 and TRBJ1-5, is GAGVSQSPSNKVTEKGKDVELRCDPISGHTALYWYRQSLGQGLEFLIYFQGNSAPDKSGLPSDRFSAERTGGSVSTLTIQRTQQEDSAVYLCASSLDQDTLKHFGDGTRLSIL.

The table lists this clonotype with a few counts. The rearrangement uses TRBV5-1 and TRBJ1-1; D ambiguous. CDR3 length: 13 amino acids. From germline, CDR1 is SGHRS and CDR2 YFSETQ. V dropped 0 bases and J dropped 10 bases, with 13 bases sitting between them. CDR3 DNA: TGCGCCAGCAGCTTGGAGGGCAGCCCAGCAGCTTTCTTT. This translates into CASSLEGSPAAFF.

V gene TRBV9 combines with J gene TRBJ2-1; tentative D call: TRBD1 (6 bases). Trimming removed 3 bases from V and 5 bases from J, with 12 bases in between. The CDR3 runs to 14 residues. CDR1 is SGDLS and CDR2 is YYNGEE in the germline V gene. CDR3: CASSEGEQNNEQFF. Written as DNA, the CDR3 is TGTGCCAGCAGCGAGGGGGAACAGAACAATGAGCAGTTCTTC.

V usage is TRBV10-1 and J usage is TRBJ2-3; a possible D gene is TRBD2 (5 bases). From germline, CDR1 is WNHNN and CDR2 SYGVQD (reference sequence). This CDR3 comprises 14 residues. The V and J ends lost 5 bases and 3 bases respectively, with 12 bases between them. In DNA, the CDR3 is TGCGCCAGCAGTATCGGGGATGGGACAGATACGCAGTATTTT. Translating gives CASSIGDGTDTQYF.

The sample holds a few counts of this clonotype. This chain connects TRBV20-1 to TRBJ2-7; maybe TRBD2 (6 bases). The germline CDR1 and CDR2 sequences are DFQATT and SNEGSKA (reference sequence). The germline V and J ends were trimmed by 2 bases and 2 bases, with 13 bases remaining between them. The CDR3 totals 14 residues. The CDR3 DNA reads as TGCAGTGCTAGACGGGGGTTGGGGACCTACGAGCAGTACTTC. Translation: CSARRGLGTYEQYF.

The chain combines TRBV29-1 with TRBJ2-5; 7 nucleotides line up with TRBD2. The ends lost 1 base at V and 2 bases at J; junction bases unmatched: 4. The CDR3 covers 14 residues. The germline CDR1 and CDR2 sequences are SQVTM and ANQGSEA. The CDR3 nucleotides read TGCAGCGTTGAAGTAGCGGGTATACAAGAGACCCAGTACTTC. This codes for CSVEVAGIQETQYF.

This sequence joins TRBV7-2 and TRBJ2-5; no reliable D call. Germline V gene sequence: CDR1 SGHTA, CDR2 FQGNSA. The CDR3 is made up of 15 amino acids. Trimming removed 4 bases from V and 2 bases from J, with 14 bases in between. The CDR3 DNA reads TGTGCCAGCAGCTCTCAATCAGTGGGGCAAGAGACCCAGTACTTC. Protein product: CASSSQSVGQETQYF.

This clonotype showed up just once. This rearrangement joins TRBV6-2 or TRBV6-3 to TRBJ2-3, with 8 positions matching TRBD2. Germline V gene lookup returns CDR1 MNHEY and CDR2 SVGEGT. The V and J ends lost 10 bases and 0 bases, in that order; junction bases with no gene match: 9. The CDR3 covers 15 residues. This chain's CDR3 is CATGRLATSTDTQYF. The CDR3 coding sequence is TGTGCCACGGGAAGACTAGCGACCAGCACAGATACGCAGTATTTT.

The chain combines TRBV7-9 with TRBJ2-7, with a tentative D call TRBD2 (5 bases). CDR1 SEHNR and CDR2 FQNEAQ come from the germline V gene (reference sequence). Trimming took 5 bases from V and 6 from J, leaving 20 bases between them. CDR3 length: 15 residues. CDR3 in DNA: TGTGCCAGCAGCCCATCGGGATTCCAGTTTTCCGAGCAGTACTTC. This gives the protein CASSPSGFQFSEQYF.

CDR3: CASSQDEGSTQYF. The CDR3 DNA reads as TGTGCCAGCAGCCAAGATGAAGGGAGTACGCAGTATTTT. The genes are TRBV3-1 and TRBJ2-3; maybe TRBD2 (5 bases). From germline, CDR1 is LGHDT and CDR2 YNNKEL (reference sequence). The V gene lost 0 bases and the J gene lost 8 bases, with 9 bases spanning the gap. This CDR3 region has 13 residues.

This clonotype appeared a few times. The CDR3 region is CASSSQPAPNEQYF. CDR3 in DNA: TGCGCCAGCAGCTCACAACCAGCGCCCAACGAGCAGTACTTC. The J gene is TRBJ2-7, the V gene TRBV5-1, with no clear D. The ends were cut back, 3 bases at V and 5 bases at J, with 15 bases in the middle. The CDR3 totals 14 residues. Germline-derived CDR1 and CDR2 are SGHRS and YFSETQ. Looking up the rest from reference TRBV5-1 and TRBJ2-7 gives the full variable domain: KAGVTQTPRYLIKTRGQQVTLSCSPISGHRSVSWYQQTPGQGLQFLFEYFSETQRNKGNFPGRFSGRQFSNSRSEMNVSTLELGDSALYLCASSSQPAPNEQYFGPGTRLTVT.

This clonotype has ten or more counts. V gene TRBV5-1 combines with J gene TRBJ2-5; D not certain. The CDR3 sequence is 15 residues long. Trimming cost V 2 bases and J 5 bases, with 16 bases left between them. Germline CDR1 SGHRS, CDR2 YFSETQ. The CDR3 is CASSFSDTQRETQYF. The CDR3, as DNA: TGCGCCAGCAGCTTCTCCGACACCCAACGGGAGACCCAGTACTTC.

This clonotype has ten or more counts. This rearrangement joins TRBV29-1 to TRBJ2-3; the match to TRBD2 covers 10 bases. Trimming took 2 bases from V and 3 from J; bases not matched to a gene: 5. CDR3 size: 15 residues. Germline CDR1 is SQVTM and CDR2 is ANQGSEA. CDR3 region: CSVESSSGSTDTQYF. The CDR3 DNA is TGCAGCGTTGAATCTTCTAGCGGGAGTACAGATACGCAGTATTTT.

The chain has TRBV20-1 and TRBJ2-5; the match to TRBD1 covers 9 bases. From germline, CDR1 is DFQATT and CDR2 SNEGSKA (reference sequence). V lost 6 bases, J lost 6 bases, and 14 bases stayed unmatched. This CDR3 comprises 15 residues. CDR3 region: CSAVNPDRGEKTQYF. The CDR3 bases are TGCAGTGCCGTCAACCCAGACAGGGGGGAAAAGACCCAGTACTTC.

The chain uses TRBV7-2 and TRBJ2-7; a weak D match, TRBD2 (7 bases). Trimming took off 3 bases at V and 7 bases at J, with 19 bases between the two ends. Germline values: CDR1 SGHTA, CDR2 FQGNSA. This CDR3 has 15 residues. CDR3 region: CASSFRGASGNEQYF. The CDR3 DNA follows: TGTGCCAGCAGCTTTCGGGGGGCCAGTGGGAATGAGCAGTACTTC.

This clonotype was picked up one time. V and J are TRBV7-2 and TRBJ2-7; 7 bases are shared with TRBD2. The trim removed 5 bases at V and 7 bases at J, leaving 17 bases unmatched. The germline gives CDR1 SGHTA, CDR2 FQGNSA. The CDR3 length is 16 residues. The CDR3 sequence is CASSRTSGTTSWEQYF. CDR3 DNA: TGTGCCAGCAGCCGAACCTCCGGGACTACCTCCTGGGAGCAGTACTTC.

The gene calls are TRBV4-3 and TRBJ2-5; TRBD2 is a possible D gene (6 bases). CDR1 is LGHNA and CDR2 is YSLEER in the germline V gene. The CDR3 has 15 residues. V was trimmed by 2 bases and J by 5 bases, leaving 15 bases between them. CDR3 region: CASSQLPAGQETQYF. The CDR3, as DNA: TGCGCCAGCAGCCAACTTCCAGCGGGCCAGGAGACCCAGTACTTC.

This clonotype was observed at least ten times. V gene TRBV20-1 combines with J gene TRBJ2-1; D unresolved. Germline V gives CDR1 DFQATT, CDR2 SNEGSKA (reference sequence). V was cut by 1 base and J by 4 bases, with 8 bases left in between. CDR3 size: 13 residues. The chain's CDR3 is CSARGGFYNEQFF. The DNA for the CDR3 is TGCAGTGCTAGAGGCGGCTTTTACAATGAGCAGTTCTTC.

This clonotype was seen a handful of times. The chain couples TRBV7-3 to TRBJ2-5; 8 nucleotides line up with TRBD1. CDR1 and CDR2 from the germline V gene are SGHTA and FQGTGA. V trimming: 1 base; J trimming: 5 bases; junction bases outside the gene matches: 6. The CDR3 covers 15 residues. CDR3 DNA: TGTGCCAGCAGCTTAAATCAGGGGGCGCCGGAGACCCAGTACTTC. Residues: CASSLNQGAPETQYF.

This clonotype occurred a few times. This chain links TRBV9 with TRBJ2-1; 7 nucleotides agree with TRBD1. The CDR3 spans 12 residues. The V segment lost 10 bases and the J segment 9 bases; nucleotides outside the gene matches: 10. Germline CDR1 and CDR2: SGDLS and YYNGEE. The CDR3 DNA sequence: TGTGCCTCGAGCAGGGGGTATGGTGAGCAGTTCTTC. This translates into CASSRGYGEQFF.

This clonotype was detected only a few times. The chain is built from TRBV6-5 and TRBJ2-1; 10 nucleotides agree with TRBD2. From germline, CDR1 is MNHEY and CDR2 SVGAGI. CDR3 length: 15 amino acids. Germline trimming cut 5 bases from V and 6 bases from J; bases unmatched to any gene: 7. The CDR3 coding sequence is TGTGCCAGCAGTAACGGTGCTAGCGGGAGCAATGAGCAGTTCTTC. The encoded protein is CASSNGASGSNEQFF.

The rearrangement links TRBV29-1 to TRBJ2-1; the match to TRBD1 covers 8 bases. This CDR3 region has 15 residues. V lost 7 bases to trimming and J lost 7 bases; unmatched junction nucleotides: 15. Germline assignment: CDR1 SQVTM and CDR2 ANQGSEA. CDR3 nucleotides: TGCAGCGCTCGCGGGCCGGGACAGGTAAAGAATGAGCAGTTCTTC. This codes for CSARGPGQVKNEQFF.

This clonotype was detected only a few times. The chain recombines TRBV7-2 with TRBJ2-1; tentatively, D is TRBD1 or TRBD2 (6 bases each). CDR3 length equals 15 residues. The V end was cut by 2 bases, the J end by 6 bases, with 14 bases between. Per germline, CDR1 SGHTA and CDR2 FQGNSA. This chain's CDR3 is CASSLLVGGGNEQFF. The CDR3 DNA is TGTGCCAGCAGCTTATTAGTGGGGGGCGGCAATGAGCAGTTCTTC.